The subject of this entry is one TCR beta chain. No antigen is known for it. In germline, CDR1 is SGHRS, CDR2 YFSETQ. The CDR3 runs 12 residues. Trimming took 0 bases from V and 11 from J; bases not matched to a gene: 0. Clones were read by immunoSEQ multiplex PCR, and TCRdb kept only the in-frame ones, dropping some. The table has about 160,000 clones, approximately 90% seen once; the top ten hold around 4%. This record belongs to a study of T cell responses to AZD1222 COVID-19 vaccine. Findings of the study overall: The study found vaccine-associated CD4 TCRs spanning spike, dominant at 160-218 and 743-854.

The rearrangement links TRBV5-1 to TRBJ2-3; 10 bases map to TRBD2. The starting material was peripheral blood, obtained on day 0 of MenACWY control vaccination. This TCR was sampled from an adult in good health. As DNA, the CDR3 is TGCGCCAGCAGCTTGGGACTAGCGGGGCAGTATTTT. This sequence encodes CASSLGLAGQYF.